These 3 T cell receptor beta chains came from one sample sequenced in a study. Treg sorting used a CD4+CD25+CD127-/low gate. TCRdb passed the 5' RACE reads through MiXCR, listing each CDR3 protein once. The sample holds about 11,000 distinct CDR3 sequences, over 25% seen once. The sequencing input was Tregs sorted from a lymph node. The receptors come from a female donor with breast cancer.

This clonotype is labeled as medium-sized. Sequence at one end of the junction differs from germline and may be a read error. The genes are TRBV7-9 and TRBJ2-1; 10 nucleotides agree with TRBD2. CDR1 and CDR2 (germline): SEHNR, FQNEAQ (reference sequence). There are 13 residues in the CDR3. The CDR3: CASSETSGASWIF. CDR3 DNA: TGTGCCAGCAGCGAAACTAGCGGGGCTTCCTGGATCTTC. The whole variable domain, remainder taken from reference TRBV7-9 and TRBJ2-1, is DTGVSQNPRHKITKRGQNVTFRCDPISEHNRLYWYRQTLGQGPEFLTYFQNEAQLEKSRLLSDRFSAERPKGSFSTLEIQRTEQGDSAMYLCASSETSGASWIFGPGTRLTVL.

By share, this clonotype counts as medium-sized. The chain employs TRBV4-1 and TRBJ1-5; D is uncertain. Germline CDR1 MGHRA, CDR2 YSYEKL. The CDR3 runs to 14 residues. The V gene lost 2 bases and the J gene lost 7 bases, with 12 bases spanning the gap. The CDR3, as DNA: TGCGCCAGCAGCCAAATCCTCGGGGTCCAGCCCCAGCATTTT. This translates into CASSQILGVQPQHF.

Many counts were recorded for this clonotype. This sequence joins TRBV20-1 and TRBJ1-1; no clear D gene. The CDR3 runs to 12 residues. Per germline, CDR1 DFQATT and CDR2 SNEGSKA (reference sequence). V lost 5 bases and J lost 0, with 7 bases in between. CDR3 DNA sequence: TGCAGTGCTCCCGGGGTGAACACTGAAGCTTTCTTT. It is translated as CSAPGVNTEAFF.